This T cell receptor beta chain was recorded in a study of CD8 T cells in Susac syndrome. The CDR3 is 14 amino acids. Trimming stripped 0 bases from V and 6 bases from J, with 14 bases between. Germline V lookup: CDR1 DFQATT, CDR2 SNEGSKA (reference sequence). Sequencing of TCR beta was performed on blood CD8+ and CD4+ T cells. Random hexamers served to reverse transcribe roughly 0.45 to 1 ug RNA. A multiplex approach, immunoSEQ multiplex PCR, amplified TCR beta CDR3 across 54 Vbeta and 13 Jbeta. TCRdb called the immunoSEQ multiplex PCR reads again in MiXCR, with one record for every CDR3 protein. The sample carries approximately 210,000 distinct CDR3 sequences, 95% recorded once.

The TCR comes from a human donor with multiple sclerosis. Sequencing input: CD4+ T cells from PBMCs. This chain links TRBV20-1 with TRBJ1-1, with D perhaps TRBD1 (5 bases). CDR3 DNA: TGCAGTGCTAGAGATTATCAGGGATGGTCTGAAGCTTTCTTT. Translation: CSARDYQGWSEAFF.